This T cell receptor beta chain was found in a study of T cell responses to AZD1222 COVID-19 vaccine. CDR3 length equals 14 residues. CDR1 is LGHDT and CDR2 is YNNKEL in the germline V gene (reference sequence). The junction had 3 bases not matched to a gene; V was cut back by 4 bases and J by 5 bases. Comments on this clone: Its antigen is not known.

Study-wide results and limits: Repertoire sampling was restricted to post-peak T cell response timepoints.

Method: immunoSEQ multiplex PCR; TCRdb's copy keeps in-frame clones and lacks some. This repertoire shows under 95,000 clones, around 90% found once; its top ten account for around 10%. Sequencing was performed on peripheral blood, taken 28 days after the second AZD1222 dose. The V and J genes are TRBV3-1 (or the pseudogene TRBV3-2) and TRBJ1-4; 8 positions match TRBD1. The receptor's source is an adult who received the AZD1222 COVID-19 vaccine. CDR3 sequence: CASSLDRDNEKLFF. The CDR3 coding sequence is TGTGCCAGCAGCCTGGACAGGGACAATGAAAAACTGTTTTTT.